Below are 25 T cell receptor beta chains sequenced from a single sample in a study of cytomegalovirus exposure and HLA in healthy donors. Primers for the PCR totalled 60 Vbeta and 13 Jbeta. Profiling relied on immunoSEQ multiplex PCR, and the TCRdb table lists in-frame clones only, not all of them. The sample has over 150,000 clones, under 80% seen once. The sequenced sample consisted of PBMCs. The source of these receptors is a man aged 30 to 45 in good health and CMV-seronegative.

The chain uses TRBV19 and TRBJ1-6; D is ambiguous. CDR1 LNHDA and CDR2 SQIVND come from the germline V gene (reference sequence). V was pared by 5 bases and J by 11 bases, with 19 bases between. CDR3 length equals 15 residues. CDR3 sequence reads: CASSPGRGSGPPLHF. The CDR3 nucleotides are TGTGCCAGTAGTCCCGGACGGGGTAGTGGTCCACCCCTCCACTTT. The full variable domain, completed using reference TRBV19 and TRBJ1-6, is DGGITQSPKYLFRKEGQNVTLSCEQNLNHDAMYWYRQDPGQGLRLIYYSQIVNDFQKGDIAEGYSVSREKKESFPLTVTSAQKNPTAFYLCASSPGRGSGPPLHFGNGTRLTVT.

The chain couples TRBV6-1 to TRBJ2-1; D possibly corresponds to TRBD2 (7 bases). The CDR3 is 13 residues long. Germline assignment: CDR1 MNHNS and CDR2 SASEGT. V was pared by 0 bases and J by 9 bases, with 9 bases between. The CDR3 DNA reads TGTGCCAGCAGTGAAGCCGGGGGGCCTGAGCAGTTCTTC. Translating gives CASSEAGGPEQFF.

The genes are TRBV13 and TRBJ1-1; possible D gene TRBD1, 5 bases. The CDR3 is 16 amino acids. The germline V gene has CDR1 PRHDT and CDR2 FYEKMQ (reference sequence). Trimming took off 0 bases at V and 3 bases at J, with 14 bases between the two ends. The CDR3 protein is CASSLGWQGRDTEAFF. In DNA, the CDR3 is TGTGCCAGCAGCTTAGGGTGGCAGGGCAGGGACACTGAAGCTTTCTTT.

The chain links TRBV7-9 to TRBJ2-7; 11 bases match TRBD1. The CDR3 contains 16 residues. With 6 bases clipped from V and 4 bases from J, the junction kept 11 bases outside the gene matches. The germline CDR1 and CDR2 sequences are SEHNR and FQNEAQ (reference sequence). The CDR3 coding sequence is TGTGCCAGCAGTCCCAGCCTGGGACAGGGGGAGTACGAGCAGTACTTC. Encoded protein: CASSPSLGQGEYEQYF. Using reference TRBV7-9 and TRBJ2-7 for the parts outside the CDR3, the full variable domain is DTGVSQNPRHKITKRGQNVTFRCDPISEHNRLYWYRQTLGQGPEFLTYFQNEAQLEKSRLLSDRFSAERPKGSFSTLEIQRTEQGDSAMYLCASSPSLGQGEYEQYFGPGTRLTVT.

The table lists this clone with a few counts. The gene calls are TRBV19 and TRBJ2-5; no clear D gene. The assigned J gene may be wrong: the sequence end matches TRBJ2-7 better. The V gene's germline CDR1 is LNHDA and CDR2 SQIVND (reference sequence). The CDR3 totals 12 residues. In nucleotides, the CDR3 is TGTGCCAGTAGTACGCGGTTTGACGAGCAGTACTTC. Its translation: CASSTRFDEQYF.

The chain links TRBV2 to TRBJ2-5; the match to TRBD2 covers 11 bases. The CDR3 is made up of 15 amino acids. The V gene's germline CDR1 is SNHLY and CDR2 FYNNEI. Germline trimming cut 6 bases from V and 4 bases from J; bases unmatched to any gene: 7. The CDR3: CASRASGGLGETQYF. The CDR3 DNA reads as TGTGCCAGCAGGGCTAGCGGGGGGTTGGGAGAGACCCAGTACTTC.

A single count supports this clone. CDR3 DNA sequence: TGCAGCGTTGAAAGGGGGGGGATTGAAGCTTTCTTT. It is translated as CSVERGGIEAFF. The chain combines TRBV29-1 with TRBJ1-1, with D tentatively TRBD1 (6 bases). The CDR3 consists of 12 residues. Germline assignment: CDR1 SQVTM and CDR2 ANQGSEA. Trimming cost V 2 bases and J 7 bases, with 11 bases left between them.

The chain is built from TRBV7-9 and TRBJ2-3, with 10 bases lining up with TRBD2. Trimming took 5 bases from V and 1 from J; bases not matched to a gene: 6. The CDR3 consists of 16 residues. CDR1 SEHNR and CDR2 FQNEAQ come from the germline V gene (reference sequence). DNA of the CDR3: TGTGCCAGCAGCACCATGCTAGCGGGAGGCACAGATACGCAGTATTTT. Amino acids: CASSTMLAGGTDTQYF.

This clone was seen more than once but under ten times. This chain connects TRBV4-2 to TRBJ1-4, with D possibly being TRBD1 (5 bases). V lost 1 base to trimming and J lost 1 base, with 7 bases between them. CDR1 and CDR2 (germline): LGHNA, YNFKEQ. This CDR3 spans 15 amino acids. The CDR3 is CASSQGGGTNEKLFF. DNA of the CDR3: TGTGCCAGCAGCCAAGGGGGGGGAACTAATGAAAAACTGTTTTTT.

This chain connects TRBV7-2 to TRBJ1-6; 7 positions match TRBD1. The CDR3 has 17 amino acids. With V trimmed by 1 base and J by 5 bases, 8 bases remained unmatched. CDR1 and CDR2 from the germline V gene are SGHTA and FQGNSA. CDR3 in amino acids: CASSLGFRGTDNSPLHF. CDR3 in DNA: TGTGCCAGCAGCTTAGGGTTCAGGGGGACAGATAATTCACCCCTCCACTTT.

The CDR3 sequence: CASSLPGQDYGYTF. In DNA form, the CDR3 reads TGTGCCAGCAGCCTTCCCGGACAGGACTATGGCTACACCTTC. This chain joins TRBV14 and TRBJ1-2; TRBD1 matches at 7 bases. The CDR3 totals 14 residues. Germline CDR1 SGHDN, CDR2 FVKESK. V lost 4 bases to trimming and J lost 3 bases; unmatched junction nucleotides: 5.

The V gene is TRBV2, the J gene TRBJ2-1; 9 positions match TRBD2. Trimming cost V 0 bases and J 4 bases; bases outside gene matches: 13. CDR1 and CDR2 from the germline V gene are SNHLY and FYNNEI. This CDR3 region has 19 residues. The CDR3 DNA reads as TGTGCCAGCAGTGAAGCGCTTCGAGGAGGAGCGGGGGGTTACAATGAGCAGTTCTTC. Translation gives CASSEALRGGAGGYNEQFF.

V is TRBV7-2 and J is TRBJ1-5; TRBD1 matches at 7 bases. The germline V gene has CDR1 SGHTA and CDR2 FQGNSA. V was clipped by 5 bases and J by 0 bases; unmatched bases: 4. CDR3 size: 15 residues. In nucleotides, the CDR3 is TGTGCCAGCAGCCGGGACAGCTATAGCAATCAGCCCCAGCATTTT. Encoded protein: CASSRDSYSNQPQHF.

The V and J genes are TRBV2 and TRBJ2-7; D is possibly TRBD2 (6 bases). This CDR3 region has 13 residues. With 4 bases removed from V and 6 bases from J, the gap between germline ends came to 13 bases. Germline lookup yields CDR1 SNHLY and CDR2 FYNNEI. The CDR3 DNA reads as TGTGCCAGCAGTGGGTCCCTCGGGGGCGAGCAGTACTTC. This translates into CASSGSLGGEQYF. Based on the CDR3 plus reference TRBV2 and TRBJ2-7, the full variable domain is EPEVTQTPSHQVTQMGQEVILRCVPISNHLYFYWYRQILGQKVEFLVSFYNNEISEKSEIFDDQFSVERPDGSNFTLKIRSTKLEDSAMYFCASSGSLGGEQYFGPGTRLTVT.

V is TRBV6-5 and J is TRBJ2-2, with TRBD1 as a possible D gene (6 bases). From germline, CDR1 is MNHEY and CDR2 SVGAGI. V lost 0 bases, J lost 5 bases, and 10 bases lay in between. This CDR3 has 15 amino acids. CDR3 region: CASSYSRGTTGELFF. The CDR3 DNA reads TGTGCCAGCAGTTACTCGCGAGGGACAACCGGGGAGCTGTTTTTT.

This clone turned up a few times. This chain uses TRBV19 with TRBJ2-6; D gene ambiguous. Per the germline V gene, CDR1 is LNHDA and CDR2 is SQIVND (reference sequence). V was cut by 5 bases and J by 4 bases, with 9 bases left in between. The CDR3 sequence is 14 residues long. The chain's CDR3 is CASSEATGANVLTF. For the CDR3, the DNA is TGTGCCAGTAGTGAGGCTACGGGGGCCAACGTCCTGACTTTC.

The chain combines TRBV10-3 with TRBJ1-4; the D is unclear. Trimming pared 3 bases from V and 6 bases from J, leaving 5 bases between. The CDR3 has 12 amino acids. Germline V CDR1 and CDR2: ENHRY, SYGVKD. The CDR3 DNA is TGTGCCATCAGTGACATTGATGAAAAACTGTTTTTT. It yields the protein CAISDIDEKLFF.

CDR3 sequence: CATSITRTEAFF. In nucleotides, the CDR3 is TGTGCCACCAGCATAACGCGGACTGAAGCTTTCTTT. V is TRBV15 and J is TRBJ1-1; D unclear. V lost 4 bases and J 5 bases, leaving 8 bases between the germline ends. The CDR3 covers 12 residues. CDR1 and CDR2 from the germline V gene are LNHNV and YYDKDF (reference sequence).

This chain links TRBV28 with TRBJ2-7; D is perhaps TRBD2 (6 bases). Looked up from germline, CDR1 is MDHEN and CDR2 is SYDVKM. Trimming stripped 5 bases from V and 2 bases from J, with 13 bases between. The CDR3 contains 14 residues. CDR3 nucleotide sequence: TGTGCCAGCAGTAAGGAGCGGGCTGCCTACGAGCAGTACTTC. This encodes CASSKERAAYEQYF.

A remark on this clone: Additional DNA sequences in this sample encode the identical CDR3. The chain recombines TRBV30 with TRBJ1-6; unclear D gene. There are 14 residues in the CDR3. Germline V CDR1 and CDR2: GTSNPN, SVGIG (reference sequence). Trimming took off 0 bases at V and 7 bases at J, with 10 bases between the two ends. CDR3 DNA: TGTGCCTGGAGTGTGGACCGGGGAAATTCACCCCTCCACTTT. Translating it yields CAWSVDRGNSPLHF.

V and J are TRBV7-2 and TRBJ2-1; 9 bases are a match to TRBD2. CDR3 length: 15 residues. The germline V gene encodes CDR1 SGHTA and CDR2 FQGNSA. Trimming removed 0 bases from V and 10 bases from J; junction bases left unmatched: 7. The CDR3, as DNA: TGTGCCAGCAGCTTAGCCGGCGGGGGGGCGCGAGAGCAGTTCTTC. As protein: CASSLAGGGAREQFF.

The gene calls are TRBV2 and TRBJ1-5, with 9 nucleotides matching TRBD1. CDR3 length: 14 residues. The germline V gene encodes CDR1 SNHLY and CDR2 FYNNEI. Losses at the gene ends were 2 bases for V and 6 bases for J; bases not matched to a gene: 2. The CDR3 spells CASSERDRAQPQHF. In DNA, the CDR3 is TGTGCCAGCAGTGAACGGGACAGGGCTCAGCCCCAGCATTTT.

The chain combines TRBV4-3 with TRBJ1-5; no definite D call. In germline, CDR1 is LGHNA, CDR2 YSLEER. V lost 0 bases and J lost 0, with 9 bases in between. This CDR3 has 16 amino acids. The CDR3: CASSQDAGFSNQPQHF. In nucleotides, the CDR3 is TGCGCCAGCAGCCAAGACGCGGGCTTTAGCAATCAGCCCCAGCATTTT.

The chain employs TRBV28 and TRBJ1-5; D is uncertain. CDR3 size: 16 residues. V gave up 6 bases and J gave up 2 bases, with 17 bases separating them. CDR1 and CDR2 (germline): MDHEN, SYDVKM. In DNA, the CDR3 is TGTGCCAGCAGCCCCCGGGCGGGGTATGGCAATCAGCCCCAGCATTTT. As protein: CASSPRAGYGNQPQHF.

This sequence joins TRBV6-5 and TRBJ2-1; 7 bases agree with TRBD2. Germline lookup yields CDR1 MNHEY and CDR2 SVGAGI. This CDR3 comprises 15 residues. After removal of 5 bases from V and 6 bases from J, the junction contained 10 bases not matched to a gene. The CDR3, as DNA: TGTGCCAGCAGTGTATCTTTTTGGGGGGGCAATGAGCAGTTCTTC. This gives the protein CASSVSFWGGNEQFF.